The rows below give T cell receptor beta chains drawn from one sample of a study of cytomegalovirus exposure and HLA in healthy donors. Data came from immunoSEQ multiplex PCR; TCRdb stores just in-frame clones and leaves some out. The repertoire holds approximately 160,000 clones, with 65% to 90% as singletons. The sample comprised PBMCs. All receptors derive from a young woman in good health and CMV-seronegative. CDR3s include the opening cysteine and the closing phenylalanine or tryptophan. The D gene is left open where the match is weak. Where a row states a size, it is once, few, many or the class of an expanded clone; other rows omit it.

d_call: NA; clone_size: once; j_call: TRBJ2-1; v_call: TRBV5-1; cdr3_aa: CASSRDLSSYNEQFF; cdr3_nt: TGCGCCAGCAGCCGGGATCTAAGCTCCTACAATGAGCAGTTCTTC
d_call: TRBD1; clone_size: few; j_call: TRBJ1-6; v_call: TRBV9; cdr3_aa: CASSLSQGVGALHF; cdr3_nt: TGTGCCAGCAGCCTGAGCCAGGGGGTTGGGGCCCTCCACTTT
d_call: TRBD1; clone_size: NA; j_call: TRBJ1-1; v_call: TRBV6-1; cdr3_aa: CASSTTGGNTEAFF; cdr3_nt: TGTGCCAGCAGTACCACAGGGGGCAACACTGAAGCTTTCTTT
d_call: NA; clone_size: many; j_call: TRBJ1-2; v_call: TRBV2; cdr3_aa: CASSVGGSYGYTF; cdr3_nt: TGTGCCAGCAGTGTAGGCGGATCCTATGGCTACACCTTC
d_call: NA; clone_size: NA; j_call: TRBJ2-2; v_call: TRBV7-9; cdr3_aa: CASSPYSVTGEVTGELFF; cdr3_nt: TGTGCCAGCAGCCCTTATTCTGTTACCGGGGAAGTTACCGGGGAGCTGTTTTTT
d_call: NA; clone_size: NA; j_call: TRBJ1-4; v_call: TRBV6-1; cdr3_aa: CASSSGGWDEKLFF; cdr3_nt: TGTGCCAGCAGCTCGGGAGGGTGGGATGAAAAACTGTTTTTT
d_call: NA; clone_size: NA; j_call: TRBJ1-4; v_call: TRBV9; cdr3_aa: CASSAYSSTNEKLFF; cdr3_nt: TGTGCCAGCAGCGCCTACAGCTCAACTAATGAAAAACTGTTTTTT
d_call: TRBD1; clone_size: NA; j_call: TRBJ2-7; v_call: TRBV5-4; cdr3_aa: CASSFSGTGRSYEPQYF; cdr3_nt: TGTGCCAGCAGCTTCTCCGGGACAGGGAGGTCCTACGAGCCGCAGTACTTC
d_call: TRBD2; clone_size: NA; j_call: TRBJ2-6; v_call: TRBV9; cdr3_aa: CASRPGTSAPGANVLTF; cdr3_nt: TGTGCCAGCAGGCCCGGGACTAGCGCTCCCGGGGCCAACGTCCTGACTTTC
d_call: NA; clone_size: NA; j_call: TRBJ1-2; v_call: TRBV29-1; cdr3_aa: CSVDIRTAVNYGYTF; cdr3_nt: TGCAGCGTTGATATTAGGACAGCCGTTAACTATGGCTACACCTTC
d_call: TRBD1; clone_size: NA; j_call: TRBJ1-4; v_call: TRBV7-9; cdr3_aa: CASSGRDRTNEKLFF; cdr3_nt: TGTGCCAGCAGCGGAAGGGACAGGACTAATGAAAAACTGTTTTTT
d_call: NA; clone_size: NA; j_call: TRBJ2-1; v_call: TRBV2; cdr3_aa: CASRPGTVGNEQFF; cdr3_nt: TGTGCCAGCAGACCCGGGACTGTGGGCAATGAGCAGTTCTTC
d_call: TRBD1; clone_size: few; j_call: TRBJ2-1; v_call: TRBV27; cdr3_aa: CASSSDRGLNEQFF; cdr3_nt: TGTGCCAGCAGTTCGGACAGGGGGCTCAATGAGCAGTTCTTC